This T cell receptor (beta chain) came from a study of blood T cell repertoires in COVID-19. The CDR3 is made up of 11 amino acids. V dropped 6 bases and J dropped 3 bases, with 9 bases sitting between them. Germline-derived CDR1 and CDR2 are SQVTM and ANQGSEA. Sequenced by immunoSEQ multiplex PCR; TCRdb stores in-frame clones only, minus some. The sample includes around 140,000 clones, about 89% seen only once; the top ten take less than 3%. The source of this sequence is a man aged 60 to 69 with active or convalescent COVID-19. The sequenced material came from peripheral blood. The rearrangement joins TRBV29-1 to TRBJ2-7; no firm D call. The CDR3 bases are TGCAGCGTCGCAACAAGCTACGAGCAGTACTTC. This encodes CSVATSYEQYF.